The T cell receptor beta chain under discussion was sequenced for a study of shared T cell receptors in the human thymus (dated by TCRdb to the early 2020s). Study-level background: The study examined how self-reactive, shared T-cell receptor alpha chains are generated in the human thymus.

The CDR3 runs 21 residues from the cysteine to the phenylalanine. Just CDR3 DNA is preserved here, 63 bases in frame from base 1. The germline V gene sets CDR1 to LGHNT and CDR2 to FRNRAP. The library was made by the immunoSEQ multiplex PCR assay. TCRdb mirrors the immuneACCESS table, restricted to in-frame sequences. Some clones are absent from its copies; in checked studies, under half trace to an unresolved V gene, and the reason for the others is unknown. This sample has about 660,000 clones in its table, and more than 70% of those were observed once. The ten largest account for more than 0.009% of the sample. Turning to this clone: Its antigen is unknown. One junction end does not reproduce the germline sequence, and a read error may be involved.

These same records also appear under a second study, on human thymus T cells. The second investigation adds: The donors were immunologically healthy infants in Finland who had open corrective cardiac surgery for congenital heart defects. The thymus tissue came from surgical resects taken out during corrective cardiac surgery. Usage of V and J gene segments appeared to be biased in both the thymic and the peripheral blood repertoires. Highly overlapping thymic TCR repertoires among unrelated individuals were reported in the related research. The study characterized TCR alpha and beta repertoires from about 8 infant thymus samples and a few related peripheral blood samples. Donor ages ranging from roughly 6 to 244 days were recorded, and five to seven male and a couple of female infants were included in the cohort. Thymocytes were mechanically released from the tissue and were stored as pellets of 10-30 million cells at -70 degrees C. A QIAsymphony instrument was used to extract genomic DNA from frozen cell pellets. TCRB and TCRAD loci were amplified from a standardized quantity of quality-controlled genomic DNA using the immunoSEQ multiplex PCR assay. The amplicons spanned the V(D)J region and were long enough to cover the CDR3 and allow V and J genes to be identified. The commercial immunoSEQ service was used to sequence amplicons on an Illumina platform. Corrections for primer bias and sequencing errors followed previously described methods, while TCRAD and TCRB definitions were based on the IMGT database. Analysis of the repertoires was done with immunoSEQ Analyzer 3.0 and VDJTools and included basic statistics, V/J segment usage, diversity estimates, rarefaction and pairwise overlap. Diversity was estimated with Chao1, ChaoE, Efron-Thisted, Shannon and inverse Simpson indices, and also on datasets down-sampled to the smallest sample. For repertoire overlap, CDR3 nucleotide sequence, V gene and J gene had to match strictly, and clustering was done by Jaccard-based multidimensional scaling. On average, roughly 890,000 unique TCRB clonotypes were obtained from thymus samples, compared with 65,000 to 90,000 from blood samples.

Sequencing was performed on thymocytes. The receptor was isolated from a boy younger than two with a congenital heart defect. Donor details come from another sample of the same person, matched by shared clones. The rearrangement joined TRBV12-5 to TRBJ2-7; the central 9 bases match TRBD2. The CDR3 region reads CTSGLVRDPGLASHFSYEQYF. The DNA reads as follows: TGTACTAGTGGTTTGGTACGGGACCCCGGACTAGCGTCCCATTTCTCCTACGAGCAGTACTTC.